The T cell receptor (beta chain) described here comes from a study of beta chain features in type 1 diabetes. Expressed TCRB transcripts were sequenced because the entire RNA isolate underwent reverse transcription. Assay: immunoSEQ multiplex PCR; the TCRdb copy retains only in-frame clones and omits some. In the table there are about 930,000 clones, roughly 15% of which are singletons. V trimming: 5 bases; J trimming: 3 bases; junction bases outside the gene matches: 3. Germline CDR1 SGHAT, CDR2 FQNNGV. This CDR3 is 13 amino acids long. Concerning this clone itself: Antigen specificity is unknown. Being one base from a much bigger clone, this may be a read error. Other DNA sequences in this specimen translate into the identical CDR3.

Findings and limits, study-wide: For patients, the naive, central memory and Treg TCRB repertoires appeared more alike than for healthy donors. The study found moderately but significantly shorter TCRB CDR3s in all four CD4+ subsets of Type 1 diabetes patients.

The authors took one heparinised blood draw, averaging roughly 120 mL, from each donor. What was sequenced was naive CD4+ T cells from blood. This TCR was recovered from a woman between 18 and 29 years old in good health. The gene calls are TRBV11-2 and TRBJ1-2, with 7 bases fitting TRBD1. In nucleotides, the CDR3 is TGTGCCAGCAGCCCCGACAGGGACTATGGCTACACCTTC. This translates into CASSPDRDYGYTF.